What follows are 8 T cell receptor beta chains derived from one specimen sequenced in a study of OX40 agonist ivuxolimab in advanced cancers. Method: immunoSEQ multiplex PCR; TCRdb's copy keeps in-frame clones and lacks some. The data show 150,000 to 170,000 clones, 94% seen once. Sequenced material: CD4+ or CD8+ T cells sorted from blood, taken in a trial of the OX40 agonist ivuxolimab. The receptors come from an adult with an advanced solid tumor such as melanoma, head and neck, liver or kidney cancer.

This rearrangement joins TRBV7-2 to TRBJ2-3; tentative D call: TRBD1 (6 bases). Germline V CDR1 and CDR2: SGHTA, FQGNSA. The CDR3 totals 15 residues. V was clipped by 0 bases and J by 3 bases, with 10 bases between them. CDR3 nucleotides: TGTGCCAGCAGCTTAGCGGTCAGGGGAACAGATACGCAGTATTTT. Its protein is CASSLAVRGTDTQYF. The full variable domain, rest sourced from reference TRBV7-2 and TRBJ2-3, is GAGVSQSPSNKVTEKGKDVELRCDPISGHTALYWYRQSLGQGLEFLIYFQGNSAPDKSGLPSDRFSAERTGGSVSTLTIQRTQQEDSAVYLCASSLAVRGTDTQYFGPGTRLTVL.

This chain joins TRBV28 and TRBJ2-1, with a tentative D call TRBD1 (6 bases). The ends were cut back, 7 bases at V and 1 base at J, with 17 bases in the middle. Germline lookup yields CDR1 MDHEN and CDR2 SYDVKM. This CDR3 is built from 16 residues. The DNA of the CDR3 is TGTGCCAGCAAACCCTCCAGGGGAGCGTCCTACAATGAGCAGTTCTTC. Translating it yields CASKPSRGASYNEQFF.

The rearrangement links TRBV9 to TRBJ2-3, with TRBD2 matching over 10 bases. V was clipped by 3 bases and J by 5 bases; unmatched bases: 6. This CDR3 comprises 15 residues. The V gene's germline CDR1 is SGDLS and CDR2 YYNGEE. CDR3 DNA: TGTGCCAGCAGCGGAGCGGGGGGGCCTTTAGATACGCAGTATTTT. As protein: CASSGAGGPLDTQYF. Based on the CDR3 plus reference TRBV9 and TRBJ2-3, the full variable domain is DSGVTQTPKHLITATGQRVTLRCSPRSGDLSVYWYQQSLDQGLQFLIQYYNGEERAKGNILERFSAQQFPDLHSELNLSSLELGDSALYFCASSGAGGPLDTQYFGPGTRLTVL.

The chain uses TRBV2 and TRBJ2-4; D gene uncertain. CDR3 size: 14 residues. Germline lookup yields CDR1 SNHLY and CDR2 FYNNEI. V lost 6 bases and J lost 0, with 9 bases in between. This CDR3 is CASRLRIAKNIQYF. DNA of the CDR3: TGTGCCAGCAGGTTAAGGATAGCCAAAAACATTCAGTACTTC.

The V call is TRBV29-1, the J call TRBJ2-5; D ambiguous. Between the trimmed V and J ends, which lost 7 bases and 2 bases, there was a span of 11 bases. The germline CDR1 and CDR2 sequences are SQVTM and ANQGSEA. The CDR3 contains 12 residues. The CDR3, as DNA: TGCAGCGCCGGAGCAGGTCAAGAGACCCAGTACTTC. Translated, it gives CSAGAGQETQYF.

The rearrangement uses TRBV6-1 and TRBJ1-2; D is uncertain. The CDR3 runs 13 residues. The V gene lost 7 bases and the J gene lost 4 bases, with 13 bases spanning the gap. CDR1 is MNHNS and CDR2 is SASEGT in the germline V gene. The CDR3 loop reads CASTTGETYGYTF. In nucleotides, the CDR3 is TGTGCCAGCACTACGGGAGAAACCTATGGCTACACCTTC.

J is TRBJ2-3 and V is TRBV7-8; D call uncertain. Trimming left V 4 bases short and J 2 bases short, with 10 bases between. The CDR3 sequence is 14 residues long. The germline CDR1 and CDR2 sequences are SGHVS and FQNEAQ. CDR3 DNA: TGTGCCAGCAGCTCCTGGGTAAACACAGATACGCAGTATTTT. Protein: CASSSWVNTDTQYF.

This chain links TRBV18 with TRBJ1-3; 7 positions agree with TRBD1. The V gene's germline CDR1 is KGHSH and CDR2 LQKENI. V shed 3 bases, J shed 4 bases, and the junction held 3 bases outside the gene matches. The CDR3 sequence is 14 residues long. CDR3 sequence reads: CASSPDRAGNTIYF. The CDR3 region has the DNA TGTGCCAGCTCACCTGACAGGGCCGGAAACACCATATATTTT.